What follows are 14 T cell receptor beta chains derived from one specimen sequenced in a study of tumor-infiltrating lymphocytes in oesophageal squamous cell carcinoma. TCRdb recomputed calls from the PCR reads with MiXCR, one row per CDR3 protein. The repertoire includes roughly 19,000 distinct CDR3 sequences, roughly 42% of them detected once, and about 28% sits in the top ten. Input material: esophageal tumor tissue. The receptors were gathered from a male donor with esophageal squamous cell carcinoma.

CDR3 in DNA: TGTGCCAGCAAACCCGACAGGGGAGATCAGCCCCAGCATTTT. Its translation: CASKPDRGDQPQHF. V is TRBV2 and J is TRBJ1-5; 8 bases match TRBD1. CDR1 is SNHLY and CDR2 is FYNNEI in the germline V gene. The CDR3 sequence is 14 residues long. The V gene end was trimmed by 7 bases and the J gene end by 5 bases; junction bases not matched to a gene: 7.

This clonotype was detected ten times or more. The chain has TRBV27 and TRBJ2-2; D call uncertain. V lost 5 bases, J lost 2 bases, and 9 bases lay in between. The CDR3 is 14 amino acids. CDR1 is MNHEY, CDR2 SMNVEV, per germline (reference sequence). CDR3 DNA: TGTGCCAGCAGTCCCGGACCTAACACCGGGGAGCTGTTTTTT. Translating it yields CASSPGPNTGELFF.

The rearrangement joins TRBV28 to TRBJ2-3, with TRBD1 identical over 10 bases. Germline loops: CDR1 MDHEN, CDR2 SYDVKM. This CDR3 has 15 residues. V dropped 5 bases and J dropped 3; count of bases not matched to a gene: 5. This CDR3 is CASSRDRGWTDTQYF. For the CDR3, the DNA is TGTGCCAGCAGTCGGGACAGGGGTTGGACAGATACGCAGTATTTT. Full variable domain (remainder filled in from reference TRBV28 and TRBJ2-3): DVKVTQSSRYLVKRTGEKVFLECVQDMDHENMFWYRQDPGLGLRLIYFSYDVKMKEKGDIPEGYSVSREKKERFSLILESASTNQTSMYLCASSRDRGWTDTQYFGPGTRLTVL.

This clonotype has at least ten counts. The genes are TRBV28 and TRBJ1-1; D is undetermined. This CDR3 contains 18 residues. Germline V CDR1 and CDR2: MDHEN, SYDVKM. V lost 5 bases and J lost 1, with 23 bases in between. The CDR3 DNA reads TGTGCCAGCAGTCCCAGATACCAGTACCCGGGCCGGAACACTGAAGCTTTCTTT. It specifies CASSPRYQYPGRNTEAFF.

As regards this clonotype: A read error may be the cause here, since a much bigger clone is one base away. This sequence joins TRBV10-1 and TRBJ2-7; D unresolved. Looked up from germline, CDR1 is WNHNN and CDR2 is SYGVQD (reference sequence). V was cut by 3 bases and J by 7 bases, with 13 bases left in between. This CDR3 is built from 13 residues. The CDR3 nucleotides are TGCGCCAGCAGTGACGCCGCCTACAATGAGCAGTACTTC. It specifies CASSDAAYNEQYF.

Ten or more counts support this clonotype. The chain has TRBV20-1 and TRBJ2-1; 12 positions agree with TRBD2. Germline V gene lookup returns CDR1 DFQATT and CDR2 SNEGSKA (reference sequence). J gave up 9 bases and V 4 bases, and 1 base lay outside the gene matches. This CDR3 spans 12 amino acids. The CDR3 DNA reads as TGCAGTGCTACTAGCGGGGGGGGTGAGCAGTTCTTC. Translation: CSATSGGGEQFF.

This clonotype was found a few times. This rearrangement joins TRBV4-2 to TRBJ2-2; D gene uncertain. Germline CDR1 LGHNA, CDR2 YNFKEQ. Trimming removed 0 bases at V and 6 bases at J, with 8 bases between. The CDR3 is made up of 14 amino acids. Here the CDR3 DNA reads TGTGCCAGCAGCCAAGACCGGGTCCCCGGGGAGCTGTTTTTT. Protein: CASSQDRVPGELFF.

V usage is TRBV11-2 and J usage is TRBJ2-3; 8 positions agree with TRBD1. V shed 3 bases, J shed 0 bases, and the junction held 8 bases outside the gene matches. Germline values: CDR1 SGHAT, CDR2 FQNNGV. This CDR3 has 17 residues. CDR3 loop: CASSFRGGQGSTDTQYF. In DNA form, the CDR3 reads TGTGCCAGCAGCTTCCGCGGTGGACAGGGAAGCACAGATACGCAGTATTTT.

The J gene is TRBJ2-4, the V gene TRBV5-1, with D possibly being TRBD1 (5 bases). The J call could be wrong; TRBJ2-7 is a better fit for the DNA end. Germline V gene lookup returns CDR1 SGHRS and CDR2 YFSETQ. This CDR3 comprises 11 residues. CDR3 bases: TGCGCCAGCAGCTCAGACAGCGAGCAGTACTTC. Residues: CASSSDSEQYF.

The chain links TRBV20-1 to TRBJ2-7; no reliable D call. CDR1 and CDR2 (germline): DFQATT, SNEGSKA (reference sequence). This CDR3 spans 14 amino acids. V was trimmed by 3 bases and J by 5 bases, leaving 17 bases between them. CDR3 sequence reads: CSASEATNQDEQYF. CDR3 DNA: TGCAGTGCTAGTGAAGCTACTAACCAGGACGAGCAGTACTTC.

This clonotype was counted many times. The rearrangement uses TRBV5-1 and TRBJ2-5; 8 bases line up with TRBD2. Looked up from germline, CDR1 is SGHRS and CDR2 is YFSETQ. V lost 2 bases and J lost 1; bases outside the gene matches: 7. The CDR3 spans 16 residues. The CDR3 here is CASSFVGSGTQETQYF. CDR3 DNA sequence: TGCGCCAGCAGCTTCGTTGGTAGCGGGACCCAAGAGACCCAGTACTTC.

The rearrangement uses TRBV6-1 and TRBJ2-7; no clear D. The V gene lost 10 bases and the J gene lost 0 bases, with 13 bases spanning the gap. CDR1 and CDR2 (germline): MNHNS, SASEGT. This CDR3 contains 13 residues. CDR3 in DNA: TGTGCCACCACGCGGCTGAGCTCCTACGAGCAGTACTTC. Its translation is CATTRLSSYEQYF.

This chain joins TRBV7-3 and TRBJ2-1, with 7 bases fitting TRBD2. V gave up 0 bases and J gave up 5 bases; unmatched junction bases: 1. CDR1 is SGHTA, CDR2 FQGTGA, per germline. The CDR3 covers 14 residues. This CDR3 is CASSLTGGDNEQFF. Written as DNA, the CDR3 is TGTGCCAGCAGCTTAACGGGAGGGGACAATGAGCAGTTCTTC. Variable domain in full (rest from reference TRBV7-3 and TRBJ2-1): GAGVSQTPSNKVTEKGKYVELRCDPISGHTALYWYRQSLGQGPEFLIYFQGTGAADDSGLPNDRFFAVRPEGSVSTLKIQRTERGDSAVYLCASSLTGGDNEQFFGPGTRLTVL.

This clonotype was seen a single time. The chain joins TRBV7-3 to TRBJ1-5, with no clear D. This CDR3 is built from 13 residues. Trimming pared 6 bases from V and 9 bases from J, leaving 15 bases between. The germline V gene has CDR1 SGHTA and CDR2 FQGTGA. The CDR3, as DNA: TGTGCCAGCAGACAAAAAGTAAGATCGCCCCAGCATTTT. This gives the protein CASRQKVRSPQHF.